Listed below are T cell receptor beta chains from one sample, sequenced in a study of blood T cell repertoires in COVID-19. Only in-frame clones appear in the TCRdb table, and some are missing; sequencing was by immunoSEQ multiplex PCR. Among roughly 230,000 clones listed, approximately 85% were seen once. The sample comprised peripheral blood. The receptors were gathered from a man between 50 and 59 years old with COVID-19, enrolled during active disease. The CDR3 runs from the conserved cysteine through the conserved F or W. The D gene is left open where the match is weak. The size of a clone is reported for some rows only, either as once, few or many, or as a class for expanded clones.

D gene: TRBD2; clone size: NA; J gene: TRBJ2-2; V gene: TRBV10-3; CDR3 DNA: TGTGCCATCAGTCGCTCCCCGGGACACCGTAGCGGGGAGAACACCGGGGAGCTGTTTTTT; CDR3 protein: CAISRSPGHRSGENTGELFF
D gene: NA; clone size: NA; J gene: TRBJ1-6; V gene: TRBV7-2; CDR3 DNA: TGTGCCAGCAGCTTAACCAGGGCTAATTCACCCCTCCACTTT; CDR3 protein: CASSLTRANSPLHF
D gene: NA; clone size: NA; J gene: TRBJ2-7; V gene: TRBV18; CDR3 DNA: TGTGCCAGCTCGCGTGACAGGACAGTAGCGAGCTCCTACGAGCAGTACTTC; CDR3 protein: CASSRDRTVASSYEQYF
D gene: NA; clone size: NA; J gene: TRBJ1-2; V gene: TRBV15; CDR3 DNA: TGTGCCACCAGCAGAGATATGACAACGCATGGCTACACCTTC; CDR3 protein: CATSRDMTTHGYTF
D gene: TRBD2; clone size: NA; J gene: TRBJ2-1; V gene: TRBV27; CDR3 DNA: TGTGCCAGCAGTTTGCTGTCAAGCGGGGGTGGGAATGAGCAGTTCTTC; CDR3 protein: CASSLLSSGGGNEQFF
D gene: NA; clone size: NA; J gene: TRBJ1-2; V gene: TRBV7-9; CDR3 DNA: TGTGCCAGCAGCTCCCAGACTAACTATGGCTACACCTTC; CDR3 protein: CASSSQTNYGYTF
D gene: TRBD1; clone size: NA; J gene: TRBJ1-2; V gene: TRBV24-1; CDR3 DNA: TGTGCCACCAGTGAGGGGGACAGTGATGGCTACACCTTC; CDR3 protein: CATSEGDSDGYTF
D gene: NA; clone size: NA; J gene: TRBJ2-2; V gene: TRBV9; CDR3 DNA: TGTGCCAGCAGCGTAGACGCGGACAGTGACACCGGGGAGCTGTTTTTT; CDR3 protein: CASSVDADSDTGELFF
D gene: TRBD1; clone size: NA; J gene: TRBJ1-1; V gene: TRBV4-1; CDR3 DNA: TGCGCCAGCAGCCAAGATCAGGGGGTTAACACTGAAGCTTTCTTT; CDR3 protein: CASSQDQGVNTEAFF
D gene: NA; clone size: NA; J gene: TRBJ2-2; V gene: TRBV19; CDR3 DNA: TGTGCCAGTAGGGGTTCATGGGCTTCGGGGGCCGGGGAGCTGTTTTTT; CDR3 protein: CASRGSWASGAGELFF
D gene: NA; clone size: NA; J gene: TRBJ2-3; V gene: TRBV5-1; CDR3 DNA: TGCGCCAGCAGCTCCCGGGGTGTGAGGACAGATACGCAGTATTTT; CDR3 protein: CASSSRGVRTDTQYF
D gene: NA; clone size: once; J gene: TRBJ2-5; V gene: TRBV7-2; CDR3 DNA: TGTGCCAGCAGCCGGGGGACAGCTAAACAAGAGACCCAGTACTTC; CDR3 protein: CASSRGTAKQETQYF
D gene: TRBD2; clone size: NA; J gene: TRBJ2-3; V gene: TRBV9; CDR3 DNA: TGTGCCAGCAGCGTATCGGCGGGGGGGGTCACAGATACGCAGTATTTT; CDR3 protein: CASSVSAGGVTDTQYF
D gene: NA; clone size: NA; J gene: TRBJ2-2; V gene: TRBV7-7; CDR3 DNA: TGTGCTAGCAGCTTACGAAGAGGCGACACCGGGGAGCTGTTTTTT; CDR3 protein: CASSLRRGDTGELFF